This TCR beta chain stems from a study of cytomegalovirus exposure and HLA in healthy donors (dated 2017 in TCRdb). At the level of the whole study: An earlier analysis of about 530 of the donors reported 276 Gb of sequence data and around 120 million unique TCR beta sequences obtained from about 170 million T cells. The study aimed to test whether signatures of past pathogen exposure could be identified by cataloging public T cell receptors. Typing coverage differed by locus: A, B, C, DRB1 and DQB1 were typed in roughly 629-640 donors, DQA1 in approximately 520, DPA1 in some 570, and DPB1 in just under 490. A later genetic analysis took genome-wide SNP genotypes for about three fifths of the 666 donors and used that subset as a discovery cohort. On average, around 230,000 unique TCR beta nucleotide sequences were sequenced per donor among fewer than 500 genotyped donors of the cohort, with roughly 20% of those sequences being non-productive. Among the approximately 400 genotyped donors, roughly 80% belonged to the genetic ancestry cluster associated with self-reported Caucasian donors. In the later analysis, no new phenotypic data were used to find candidate immune exposures; instead, reliance was placed on TCR beta sequences and their occurrence across donors. Every discovery cohort repertoire had been produced on one sequencing platform. Around 320 gigabases of sequencing data and approximately 93 million unique TCR sequences were included in an early release covering about 700 HLA-typed donors. A separate validation cohort of roughly 120 different subjects was used in addition to the 666-subject first cohort. The study profiled the T cell repertoires of under 700 subjects by immunosequencing and related them to cytomegalovirus serostatus. Roughly five DR-DQ haplotypes were treated as single units for association and clustering because of strong linkage in the cohort. In a later analysis, previously published TCR beta repertoires from more than 500 donors were re-analyzed and high-resolution HLA genotyping was added so that TCR occurrence patterns could be studied. Alongside the repertoire data, information on donor age, sex, ethnicity and CMV serostatus was compiled. HLA typing included class I and class II loci at four-digit resolution. The study combined high-throughput TCR immunosequencing, statistical association of individual TCRs with disease status, and machine learning to predict cytomegalovirus infection status. In an earlier analysis of about 590 of the donors, high-throughput TCR beta sequencing was used to judge whether each TCR beta V gene segment behaved as functional or pseudogenic.

To note about this clone: The antigen this receptor binds is unknown. No much larger clone is present one base from it, and per-base qualities are unavailable.

The full study reports these points: A later genetic analysis reported fewer N-insertions in productive TCRs among donors in an Asian-associated ancestry cluster than the approximately 670-donor mean. Most TCR sequences were seen in very few donors, while some public TCRs were found in many individuals. According to the authors, the approach could potentially be generalized to other disease states and immunological phenotypes. Linkage disequilibrium might explain the correlated functional status among segregating V segments, but an unknown experimental factor could not be ruled out. In a later analysis, the rate of TCR association differed among HLA loci, with DRB1 alleles having the most associated TCRs and HLA-C alleles having the fewest. Specific HLA alleles were associated with 15,000 to 20,000 TCR beta sequences at a false discovery rate of 0.05 in a later analysis. An association between a missense DCLRE1C variant and V-gene and J-gene trimming of TCR beta chains was found in a later genetic analysis and replicated in an independent cohort. Because some donors lacked HLA typing at each locus, the association tests relied only on the typed subset. The earlier analysis of nearly 600 of the donors excluded some 15 rarely observed V segments, including chromosome 9 orphons, because counts were too low. A cluster of highly shared sequence variants was judged likely to represent a technical artifact of the sequencing pipeline. The presence/absence analyses assumed that sequencing depth was roughly uniform across donors, and that assumption may not be true. According to a later analysis, most CMV-associated TCR beta chains appeared to be HLA-restricted, and the HLA associations seemed to be driven largely by CMV exposure. Assigning TCR associations to individual alleles was difficult when HLA alleles, especially DR and DQ, strongly co-occurred. The cohort was sequenced for TCR beta chains only, and without alpha or paired-chain data the features that could be detected were limited. An earlier analysis of 587 of the donors showed that most TCR beta V segments appeared in productive rearrangements either about 87% or about 30% of the time, which broadly matched IMGT annotations. A further reported finding was that TCR beta sequences accurately predicted the HLA-A and HLA-B alleles for most subjects in the first cohort. A total of fewer than 200 TCR beta chains were listed by the study as associated with cytomegalovirus. Immune exposure information for the cohort was limited to CMV serostatus. The classifier was reported to diagnose cytomegalovirus status with high specificity and sensitivity in both the original cohort and the validation cohort. A later analysis found that HLA-associated TCR beta chains were more clonally expanded and had lower generation probabilities than equally common non-associated chains. In vitro tests confirmed that a few of the cytomegalovirus-associated TCR beta chains recognize cytomegalovirus antigens. Several of the top co-occurrence clusters appeared to be linked to parvovirus B19, influenza, CMV and Epstein-Barr virus, according to a later analysis.

Library method: the immunoSEQ multiplex PCR assay. The multiplex PCR relied on a mix of 60 forward primers for TCR Vbeta segments and 13 reverse primers for TCR Jbeta segments. The CDR3 region of rearranged TCR beta genes was amplified from genomic DNA with a multiplex PCR assay. The amplified TCR beta libraries were sequenced on the Illumina HiSeq System as 87-base-pair reads. As for the original processing: Across the roughly 640 repertoires, a later analysis counted 80 million or so unique TCR beta chains, around 11 million of which were shared by at least two donors. To remove PCR and sequencing errors, raw reads were error-corrected and collapsed into unique sequences using a nearest-neighbor algorithm that merged closely related sequences. Alignment of CDR3 sequences to IMGT reference sequences was used to assign V, D and J gene segments. For a sequence to be retained, at least a six-nucleotide match to both a V gene segment and a J gene segment was required. Rearrangements were classified as productive when the CDR3 lacked stop codons and remained in frame with V and J, and all other rearrangements were classified as non-productive. Following IMGT convention, CDR3 was defined as the stretch from the second conserved V-encoded cysteine up to the conserved J-encoded phenylalanine. The earlier analysis of 587 of the donors excluded any sequence lacking an unambiguous match to a single V gene segment. An earlier analysis of a few hundred of the donors called V segments functional above 56.7% productive rearrangements and segregating when the between-donor standard deviation exceeded 5%. A statistical classification framework was built to diagnose cytomegalovirus status from the catalog of TCR beta chain sequences. In a later analysis, V and J genes were assigned by comparing TCR nucleotide sequences against IMGT/GENE-DB human TR gene sequences. Using the TCRdist pipeline, a later analysis assigned CDR3 sequences along with most-parsimonious VDJ recombination scenarios. In a later analysis, each TCR beta chain was defined by its CDR3 amino acid sequence together with its V-gene family, and reads lacking a unique V-gene family were excluded. A later analysis removed several hundred highly shared, low-generation-probability nucleotide sequences to deal with suspected cross-contamination and a sequencing artifact. In a later analysis, a clonal expansion index for each public chain was calculated from normalized within-repertoire ranks of inferred template counts. A later analysis computed generation probabilities with a VDJ recombination model fitted to out-of-frame rearrangements, and checked the results against IGoR. A later analysis scored TCR-TCR, TCR-HLA and TCR-CMV co-occurrence with hypergeometric tests, applying a repertoire-size bias correction to TCR pairs. False discovery rates were estimated in a later analysis by permuting HLA or CMV assignments 20 times. In a later analysis, co-occurring TCRs were grouped using DBSCAN, and TCRdist sequence similarity was added for clustering within HLA-allele-positive subsets. Repertoires with fewer than 30,000 or more than 120,000 public chains were left out of co-occurrence clustering, as were four to six repertoires with anomalous nucleotide sharing. TCRdb mirrors the immuneACCESS table, restricted to in-frame sequences. Some clones are absent from its copies; in checked studies, under half trace to an unresolved V gene, and the reason for the others is unknown. D and trimming were read from the DNA, whereas the V and J calls and clone size are those reported in that table. The sample table holds roughly 100,000 clones, of which 60% to 80% were seen once. Approximately 6.3% of the sample is taken by the ten largest.

The cohort comprised 550 to 700 healthy bone marrow donors. Cohort members were all nominally healthy when sampled, although unrecorded immune exposures were likely present. The donor was CMV seropositive and was included in the group of some 290 seropositive cohort members. A peripheral blood sample was provided by each donor, and peripheral blood mononuclear cells were used for TCR beta sequencing. Genomic DNA extraction from the blood cell samples was performed with the Qiagen DNeasy Blood Extraction Kit. Sample: PBMCs. The sequence derives from a man in his sixties in good health and CMV-seropositive.

CDR3 loop: CASSWGLISNQPQHF. The nucleotide sequence is given as TGTGCCAGCAGTTGGGGACTGATAAGCAATCAGCCCCAGCATTTT. Rearrangement joined TRBV28 to TRBJ1-5; possibly the D gene is TRBD1, per 5 matching bases. The V and J ends are trimmed by 4 bases and 1 base, leaving 11 bases between them. Counted from cysteine to phenylalanine, this CDR3 has 15 amino acids. Just the 45-base CDR3 DNA is kept, in frame starting at base 1. The CDR1 and CDR2 encoded by the germline V gene are MDHEN and SYDVKM.